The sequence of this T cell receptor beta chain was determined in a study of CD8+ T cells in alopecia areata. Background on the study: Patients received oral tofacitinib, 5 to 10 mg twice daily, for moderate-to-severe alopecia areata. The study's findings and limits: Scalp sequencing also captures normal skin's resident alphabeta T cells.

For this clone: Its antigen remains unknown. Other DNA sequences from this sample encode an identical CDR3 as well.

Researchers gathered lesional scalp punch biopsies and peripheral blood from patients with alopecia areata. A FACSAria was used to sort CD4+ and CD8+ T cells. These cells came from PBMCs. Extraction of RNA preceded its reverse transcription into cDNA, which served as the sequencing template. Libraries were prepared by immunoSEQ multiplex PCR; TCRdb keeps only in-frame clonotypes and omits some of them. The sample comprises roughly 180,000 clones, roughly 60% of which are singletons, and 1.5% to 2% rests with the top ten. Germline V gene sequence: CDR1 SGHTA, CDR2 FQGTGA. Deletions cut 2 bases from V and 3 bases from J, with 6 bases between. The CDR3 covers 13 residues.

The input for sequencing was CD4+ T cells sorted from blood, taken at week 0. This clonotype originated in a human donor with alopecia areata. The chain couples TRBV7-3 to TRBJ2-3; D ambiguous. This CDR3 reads CASSLDSTDTQYF. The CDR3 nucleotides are TGTGCCAGCAGCTTAGACTCGACAGATACGCAGTATTTT. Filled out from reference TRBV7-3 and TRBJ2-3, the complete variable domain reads GAGVSQTPSNKVTEKGKYVELRCDPISGHTALYWYRQSLGQGPEFLIYFQGTGAADDSGLPNDRFFAVRPEGSVSTLKIQRTERGDSAVYLCASSLDSTDTQYFGPGTRLTVL.